Included here is one T cell receptor beta chain sequence, with context. Its antigen remains unknown. In the PCR, 60 Vbeta and 13 Jbeta primers were used. Clones were sequenced by immunoSEQ multiplex PCR, and TCRdb holds only the in-frame ones, with some missing. Its table records approximately 150,000 clones. These data belong to a study of cytomegalovirus exposure and HLA in healthy donors. Study at large: One earlier analysis, a look at approximately 190 million T cells, found some 100 million unique TCR beta sequences. Samples from HLA-typed donors yielded 85 million to 95 million unique TCRs in an early data release. Study-level findings and limits: Reportedly, HLA-A and HLA-B alleles of most subjects were accurately predicted from TCR beta.

The CDR3 has 12 residues. Germline V gene lookup returns CDR1 MNHNY and CDR2 SVGAGI (reference sequence). V lost 3 bases, J lost 6 bases, and 9 bases lay in between. Sequencing used PBMCs. The sequence derives from a woman in her forties or fifties in good health and CMV-seronegative. The V gene is TRBV6-6, the J gene TRBJ2-7; D unclear. This CDR3 is CASSYGGREQYF. DNA for the CDR3: TGTGCCAGCAGTTATGGTGGGCGCGAGCAGTACTTC.